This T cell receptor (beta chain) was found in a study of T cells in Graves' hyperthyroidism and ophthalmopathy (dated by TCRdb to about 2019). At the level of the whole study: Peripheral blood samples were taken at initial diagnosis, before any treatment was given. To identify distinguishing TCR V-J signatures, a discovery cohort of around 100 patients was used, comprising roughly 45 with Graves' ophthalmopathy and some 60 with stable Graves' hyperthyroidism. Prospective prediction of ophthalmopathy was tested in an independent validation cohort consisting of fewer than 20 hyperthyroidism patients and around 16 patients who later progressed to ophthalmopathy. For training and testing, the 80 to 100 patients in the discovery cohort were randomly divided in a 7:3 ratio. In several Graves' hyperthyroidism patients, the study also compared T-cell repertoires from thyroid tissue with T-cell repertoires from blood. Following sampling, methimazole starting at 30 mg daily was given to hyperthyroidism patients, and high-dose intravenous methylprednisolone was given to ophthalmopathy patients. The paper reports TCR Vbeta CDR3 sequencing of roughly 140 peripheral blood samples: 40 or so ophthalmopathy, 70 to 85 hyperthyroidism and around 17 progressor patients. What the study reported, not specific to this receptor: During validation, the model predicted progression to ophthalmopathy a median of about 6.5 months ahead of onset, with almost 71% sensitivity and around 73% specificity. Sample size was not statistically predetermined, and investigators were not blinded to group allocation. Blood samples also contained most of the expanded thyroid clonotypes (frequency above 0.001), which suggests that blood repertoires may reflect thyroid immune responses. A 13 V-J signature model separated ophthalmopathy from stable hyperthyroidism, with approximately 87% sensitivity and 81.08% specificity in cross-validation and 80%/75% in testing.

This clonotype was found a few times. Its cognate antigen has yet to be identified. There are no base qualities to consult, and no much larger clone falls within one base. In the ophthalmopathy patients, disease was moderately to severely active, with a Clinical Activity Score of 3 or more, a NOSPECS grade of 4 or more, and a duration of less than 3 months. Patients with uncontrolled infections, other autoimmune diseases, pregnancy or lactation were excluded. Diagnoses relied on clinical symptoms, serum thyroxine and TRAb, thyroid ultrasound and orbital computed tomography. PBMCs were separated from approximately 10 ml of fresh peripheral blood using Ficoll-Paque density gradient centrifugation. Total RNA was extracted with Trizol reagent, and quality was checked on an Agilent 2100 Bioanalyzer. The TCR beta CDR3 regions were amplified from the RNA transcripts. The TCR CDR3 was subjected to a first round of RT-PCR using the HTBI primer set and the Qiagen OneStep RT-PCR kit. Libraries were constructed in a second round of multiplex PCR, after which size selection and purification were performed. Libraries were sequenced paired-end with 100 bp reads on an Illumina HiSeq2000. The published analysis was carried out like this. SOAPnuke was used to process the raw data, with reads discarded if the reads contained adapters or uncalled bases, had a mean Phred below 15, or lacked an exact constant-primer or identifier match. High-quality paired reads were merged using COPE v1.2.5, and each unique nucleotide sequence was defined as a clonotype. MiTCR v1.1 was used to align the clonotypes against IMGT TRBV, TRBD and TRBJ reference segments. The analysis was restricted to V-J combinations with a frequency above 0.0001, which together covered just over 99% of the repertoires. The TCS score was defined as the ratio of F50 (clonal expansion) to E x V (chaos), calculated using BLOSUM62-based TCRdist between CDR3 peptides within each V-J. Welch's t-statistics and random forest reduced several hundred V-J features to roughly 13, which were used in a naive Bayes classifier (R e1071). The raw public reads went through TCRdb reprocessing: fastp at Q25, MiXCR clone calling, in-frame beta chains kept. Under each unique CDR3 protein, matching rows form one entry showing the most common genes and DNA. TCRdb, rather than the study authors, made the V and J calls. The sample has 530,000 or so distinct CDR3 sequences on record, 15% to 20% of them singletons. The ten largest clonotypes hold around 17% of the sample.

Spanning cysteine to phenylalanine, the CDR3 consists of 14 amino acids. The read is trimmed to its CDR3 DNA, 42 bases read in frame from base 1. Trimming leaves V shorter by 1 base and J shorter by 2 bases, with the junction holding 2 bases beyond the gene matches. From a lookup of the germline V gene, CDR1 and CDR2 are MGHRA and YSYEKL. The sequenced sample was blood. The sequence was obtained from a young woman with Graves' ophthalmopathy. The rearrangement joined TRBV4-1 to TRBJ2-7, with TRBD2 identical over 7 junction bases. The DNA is TGCGCCAGCAGCCAAGCTAGCGGAGCCTACGAGCAGTACTTC. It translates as CASSQASGAYEQYF.